This paragraph reports one TCR beta chain. This sample is drawn from a study of T cell responses to AZD1222 COVID-19 vaccine. From germline, CDR1 is LGHDT and CDR2 YNNKEL (reference sequence). V trimming: 3 bases; J trimming: 10 bases; junction bases outside the gene matches: 5. CDR3 size: 13 residues. Assay used: immunoSEQ multiplex PCR; TCRdb lists only in-frame clones, some missing. Counted here are 100,000 or so clones, roughly 90% occurring once; the ten biggest clones make up roughly 2.7%. The receptor comes from an adult in good health. The chain has TRBV3-1 (or the pseudogene TRBV3-2) and TRBJ1-2, with TRBD1 matching over 10 bases. The sample consisted of peripheral blood, taken on day 0 of AZD1222 vaccination. CDR3 region: CASSHRDRGAYTF. Written as DNA, the CDR3 is TGTGCCAGCAGCCACCGGGACAGGGGAGCCTACACCTTC.